This TCR beta chain was recovered during a study of blood T cell repertoires in COVID-19. The length of the CDR3 is 14 residues. The V end was cut by 3 bases, the J end by 1 base, with 7 bases between. Germline CDR1 reads SGHTA; CDR2 reads FQGNSA. Some clones are missing from TCRdb's copy, which holds only in-frame ones; the method was immunoSEQ multiplex PCR. The sample records roughly 400,000 clones, approximately 91% being singletons. The clonotype originates from a woman aged 40-49 years who had been exposed to COVID-19. J is TRBJ2-1 and V is TRBV7-2; D possibly corresponds to TRBD1 (5 bases). The sample was PBMCs or T cells enriched from blood (not recorded which). CDR3 nucleotides: TGTGCCAGCAGCTTTAGGGGTTCCTACAATGAGCAGTTCTTC. Translation gives CASSFRGSYNEQFF.